The clone carrying this TCR beta chain appeared a single time. This CDR3 region has 14 residues. Germline CDR1 is SGHRS and CDR2 is YFSETQ. The junction had 10 bases not matched to a gene; V was cut back by 6 bases and J by 5 bases. The data derive from a study of cytomegalovirus exposure and HLA in healthy donors. The study ran its PCR with 60 Vbeta and 13 Jbeta primers. The assay was immunoSEQ multiplex PCR, and TCRdb's table has in-frame clones only and misses some. The sample yields about 190,000 clones, 81% seen once. The clonotype was recovered from a man aged 45-65 years in good health and CMV-seronegative. Material for sequencing was PBMCs. The chain joins TRBV5-1 to TRBJ2-7; 8 nucleotides match TRBD2. The CDR3 loop reads CASTLGGAQNEQYF. DNA of the CDR3: TGCGCCAGCACTCTCGGGGGGGCGCAGAACGAGCAGTACTTC.